This T cell receptor (beta chain) was identified during a study of naive and memory T cell subsets. The beta constant-region primer was an equimolar mix of two oligonucleotides covering TRBC1 and TRBC2. The ligated cDNA underwent four PCR rounds using SP2 and nested alpha and beta constant-region primers. TCRdb fed the UMI-ligation and nested PCR reads into MiXCR, producing one record per CDR3 protein. The profile covers approximately 140,000 distinct CDR3 sequences, with approximately 21% appearing a single time and about 0.63% taken by the ten largest. Study-level findings and limits: Possibly reflecting memory cells re-expressing CD45RA, a few larger clonotypes occurred in naive repertoires, especially CD8.

Cells stained for CD3, CD4, CD8, CD45RA, CD27 and viability were sorted into four CD45RA/CD27 subsets. The germline V gene encodes CDR1 MDHEN and CDR2 SYDVKM. CDR3 length equals 16 residues. The V and J ends lost 1 base and 0 bases, in that order; junction bases with no gene match: 2. This clonotype was detected only a few times. What it binds is not known. This receptor was obtained from a human donor in good health. The V call is TRBV28, the J call TRBJ2-3; 9 bases match TRBD2. The sequencing sample was made of naive CD8+ T cells from blood. CDR3: CASSLSGTSSTDTQYF. CDR3 DNA sequence: TGTGCCAGCAGTTTATCAGGGACTAGCAGCACAGATACGCAGTATTTT.